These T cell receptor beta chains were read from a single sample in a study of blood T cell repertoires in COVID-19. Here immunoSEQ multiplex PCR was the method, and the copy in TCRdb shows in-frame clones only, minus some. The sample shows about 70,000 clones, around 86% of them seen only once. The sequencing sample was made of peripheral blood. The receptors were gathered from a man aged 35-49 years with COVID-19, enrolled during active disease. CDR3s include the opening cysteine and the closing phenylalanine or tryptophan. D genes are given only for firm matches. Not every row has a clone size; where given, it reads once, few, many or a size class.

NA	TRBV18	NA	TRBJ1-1	CASSQTENTEAFF	TGTGCCAGCTCACAGACAGAGAACACTGAAGCTTTCTTT
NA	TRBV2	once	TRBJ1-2	CASSERQTSNGYTF	TGTGCCAGCAGTGAACGACAGACTTCGAATGGCTACACCTTC
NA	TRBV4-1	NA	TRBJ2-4	CASSPTTLAKNIQYF	TGCGCCAGCAGCCCGACTACCCTAGCCAAAAACATTCAGTACTTC
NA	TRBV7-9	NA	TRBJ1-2	CASATAEYGYTF	TGTGCCAGCGCGACTGCGGAGTATGGCTACACCTTC
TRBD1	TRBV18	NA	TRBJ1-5	CASSPRQGAGQPQHF	TGTGCCAGCTCTCCGCGACAGGGGGCAGGTCAGCCCCAGCATTTT
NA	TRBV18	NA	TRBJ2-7	CASSPLNAGATYEQYF	TGTGCCAGCTCACCACTCAATGCAGGGGCTACCTACGAGCAGTACTTC
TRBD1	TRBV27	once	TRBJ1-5	CASRDREGYSNQPQHF	TGTGCCAGTAGGGACAGGGAGGGATATAGCAATCAGCCCCAGCATTTT
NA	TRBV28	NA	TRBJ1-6	CASSSKNSPLHF	TGTGCCAGCAGTTCAAAAAATTCACCCCTCCACTTT
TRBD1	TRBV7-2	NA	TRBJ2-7	CASSLAGTGGYEQYF	TGTGCCAGCAGCTTAGCAGGGACAGGGGGCTACGAGCAGTACTTC
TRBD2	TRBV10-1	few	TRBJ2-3	CASSEGLAGQYF	TGCGCCAGCAGTGAAGGACTAGCAGGGCAGTATTTT